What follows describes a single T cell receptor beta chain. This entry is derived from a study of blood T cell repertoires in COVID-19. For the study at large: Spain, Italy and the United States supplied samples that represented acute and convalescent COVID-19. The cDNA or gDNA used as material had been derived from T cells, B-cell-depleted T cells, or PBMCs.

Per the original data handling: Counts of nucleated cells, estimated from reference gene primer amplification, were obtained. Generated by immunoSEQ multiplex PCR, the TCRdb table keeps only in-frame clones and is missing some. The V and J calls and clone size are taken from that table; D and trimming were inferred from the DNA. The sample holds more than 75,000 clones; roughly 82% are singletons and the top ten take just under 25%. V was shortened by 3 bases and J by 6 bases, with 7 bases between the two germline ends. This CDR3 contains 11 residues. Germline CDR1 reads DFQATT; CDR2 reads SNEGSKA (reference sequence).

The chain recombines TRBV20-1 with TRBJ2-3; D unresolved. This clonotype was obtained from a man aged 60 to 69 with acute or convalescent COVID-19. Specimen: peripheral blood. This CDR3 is CSASREDTQYF. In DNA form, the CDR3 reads TGCAGTGCTAGCCGCGAGGATACGCAGTATTTT.